A selection of T cell receptor beta chains follows, all from one sample in a study of cytomegalovirus exposure and HLA in healthy donors. Generated by immunoSEQ multiplex PCR, the TCRdb table keeps only in-frame clones and is missing some. The profile shows about 150,000 clones, about 64% of them singletons. Specimen: PBMCs. The receptors were gathered from a woman in her forties in good health and CMV-seronegative. CDR3s include the opening cysteine and the closing phenylalanine or tryptophan. The D gene is left open where the match is weak.

.	TRBV30	14	CACKWGQGNQPQHF
.	TRBV19	12	CASSWGHTEAFF
.	TRBV4-3	13	CASSSIRGYEQYF
.	TRBV9	15	CASSVIRGSNTEAFF
.	TRBV5-1	15	CASSPGQPGGNGYTF
.	TRBV14	14	CASSRNRANTEAFF
TRBD2	TRBV5-1	16	CASSPGLAGASYEQYF
TRBD1	TRBV30	15	CAWSAPDRANQPQHF
.	TRBV7-2	15	CASSLGTPNTGELFF
.	TRBV6-1	13	CASSEFTEYGYTF
.	TRBV2	16	CASRVLRAAPNSPLHF
.	TRBV9	16	CASSVDNVARGYGYTF
TRBD1	TRBV9	14	CASSVAQGGTEAFF
.	TRBV15	15	CATSSRLGVDTEAFF
TRBD1	TRBV5-1	15	CASSSKDRVLDTQYF
TRBD1	TRBV2	16	CASSRDRDPGANVLTF
.	TRBV2	15	CASSESGLRADGYTF
.	TRBV5-1	13	CASSLDTAYEQYF
TRBD1	TRBV28	15	CASSPPRQGTYEQYF
.	TRBV29-1	12	CSVDRAGPEAFF
.	TRBV12-5	16	CASGLARTAGANVLTF
TRBD2	TRBV7-6	16	CASSSPGLVTYNEQFF
.	TRBV7-9	13	CAGTREINYGYTF
TRBD1	TRBV5-6	14	CASSRDRVEEKLFF
.	TRBV6-1	13	CASSERPPSEQFF
.	TRBV20-1	11	CSGALNTEAFF
.	TRBV5-4	12	CASSFYRDTQYF
.	TRBV11-3	15	CASSSTGRVGDTQYF
TRBD1	TRBV19	13	CASKPGGFEKLFF
TRBD1	TRBV11-2	19	CASSLPHQEGQGRNYGYTF
TRBD2	TRBV7-2	14	CASSLGLAWETQYF
.	TRBV4-3	13	CASSQARGYGYTF
.	TRBV7-6	15	CASSAGGTTGYGYTF
.	TRBV4-1	14	CASSNQGGTDTQYF
.	TRBV7-6	15	CASSLNPSPIDGYTF
.	TRBV18	13	CASSSTANTEAFF
.	TRBV19	16	CASSITLLRANYGYTF
TRBD1	TRBV19	18	CASSSGTGVSISNQPQHF
.	TRBV5-1	13	CASSLTPNTEAFF
TRBD1	TRBV6-5	15	CASSMTGQVRYGYTF
.	TRBV19	15	CASSIDRGWTGELFF
.	TRBV10-3	13	CAISAEALYEQYF
TRBD1	TRBV27	14	CASSFGQGEYEQYF
.	TRBV5-1	15	CASSLVGVGDYEQYF
.	TRBV10-2	14	CASAMQNQGYGYTF
.	TRBV11-2	13	CASSRALNEKLFF
TRBD1	TRBV6-6	14	CASSYATGFGELFF
.	TRBV4-1	14	CASSQTRGNEKLFF